The TCR beta chain described here comes from a study of cytomegalovirus exposure and HLA in healthy donors. Study observations and caveats: In all likelihood, a cluster of highly shared sequence variants was a sequencing artifact. When the data were analyzed later, several of the most significant clusters appeared to be linked to common viral pathogens. As a later analysis showed, a missense DCLRE1C variant was linked to trimming of TCR beta V- and J-genes.

The PCR had 60 Vbeta and 13 Jbeta primers. Sequencing was performed with immunoSEQ multiplex PCR; in TCRdb, only in-frame clones are kept and a portion is missing. The sample lists 100,000 to 150,000 clones, over 60% occurring once. Of note for this clone: The antigen is undetermined.

Per germline, CDR1 SGDLS and CDR2 YYNGEE. V gave up 4 bases and J gave up 1 base, with 8 bases separating them. The CDR3 sequence is 14 residues long. The chain recombines TRBV9 with TRBJ2-2; D perhaps matches TRBD1 (6 bases). This receptor was identified in a man over 45 in good health and CMV-seronegative. The sequenced sample was PBMCs. The DNA for the CDR3 is TGTGCCAGCAGCCCGACAGGGAACACCGGGGAGCTGTTTTTT. Its protein product is CASSPTGNTGELFF.